These 20 T cell receptor beta chains share one sample of origin, sequenced in a study of beta chain features in type 1 diabetes. Expressed TCRB transcripts were sequenced because the isolated RNA had all been reverse transcribed beforehand. The repertoire was sequenced with immunoSEQ multiplex PCR; TCRdb's copy has only in-frame clones and lacks some. This sample carries 150,000 or so clones, approximately 10% of them seen once, and the ten largest clones take 2% to 2.5%. Sequencing was performed on central memory CD4+ T cells from blood. Source of these receptors: a man aged 18-30 years in good health.

The chain couples TRBV11-3 to TRBJ1-1; no clear D. Germline V gene data show CDR1 as SGHNT and CDR2 as YENEEA. The ends were cut back, 3 bases at V and 1 base at J, with 6 bases in the middle. CDR3 length: 13 residues. Here the CDR3 DNA reads TGTGCCAGCAGCTTCAGCGGGAACACTGAAGCTTTCTTT. Its translation is CASSFSGNTEAFF. The full variable domain, its missing parts supplied by reference TRBV11-3 and TRBJ1-1, is EAGVVQSPRYKIIEKKQPVAFWCNPISGHNTLYWYLQNLGQGPELLIRYENEEAVDDSQLPKDRFSAERLKGVDSTLKIQPAELGDSAVYLCASSFSGNTEAFFGQGTRLTVV.

The V call is TRBV9, the J call TRBJ2-5, with no clear D. The CDR3 covers 11 residues. V gave up 0 bases and J gave up 11 bases, with 8 bases separating them. Germline assignment: CDR1 SGDLS and CDR2 YYNGEE. The CDR3 spells CASSVEDEQYF. The CDR3 DNA reads as TGTGCCAGCAGCGTAGAGGATGAGCAGTACTTC. Full variable domain (rest looked up from reference TRBV9 and TRBJ2-5): DSGVTQTPKHLITATGQRVTLRCSPRSGDLSVYWYQQSLDQGLQFLIQYYNGEERAKGNILERFSAQQFPDLHSELNLSSLELGDSALYFCASSVEDEQYFGPGTRLLVL.

This clone turned up a few times. The chain links TRBV6-5 to TRBJ2-7, with D perhaps TRBD2 (5 bases). The length of the CDR3 is 15 residues. CDR1 is MNHEY, CDR2 SVGAGI, per germline. Trimming shortened V by 0 bases and J by 1 base, and 10 bases separated the two germline ends. CDR3 sequence: CASSYSYRGSYEQYF. The DNA of the CDR3 is TGTGCCAGCAGTTACTCGTACCGGGGTTCCTACGAGCAGTACTTC.

This clone was picked up a small number of times. This chain joins TRBV30 and TRBJ1-2; no definite D call. The length of the CDR3 is 13 residues. In germline, CDR1 is GTSNPN, CDR2 SVGIG (reference sequence). Trimming took off 2 bases at V and 5 bases at J, with 12 bases between the two ends. CDR3 sequence reads: CAWSPGGTYGYTF. The CDR3 bases are TGTGCCTGGAGTCCAGGAGGAACATATGGCTACACCTTC.

V is TRBV7-2 and J is TRBJ2-3; D possibly corresponds to TRBD2 (5 bases). Germline assignment: CDR1 SGHTA and CDR2 FQGNSA. Trimming pared 3 bases from V and 1 base from J, leaving 11 bases between. The CDR3 covers 15 residues. DNA for the CDR3: TGTGCCAGCAGCTTCTCGGGATACCGCACAGATACGCAGTATTTT. Protein: CASSFSGYRTDTQYF.

This clone appeared a few times. V gene TRBV7-9 combines with J gene TRBJ2-7; 9 bases align to TRBD2. The germline V gene encodes CDR1 SEHNR and CDR2 FQNEAQ (reference sequence). The CDR3 runs to 15 residues. With 6 bases clipped from V and 2 bases from J, the junction kept 8 bases outside the gene matches. CDR3 sequence: CASSRAGGPTYEQYF. The CDR3 DNA sequence: TGTGCCAGCAGTCGAGCGGGGGGCCCGACCTACGAGCAGTACTTC.

CDR3 DNA sequence: TGTGCCAGCTCACCACCGAAAGGGACCCTCGGTCAGTACTTC. It translates to CASSPPKGTLGQYF. The chain joins TRBV18 to TRBJ2-7, with D perhaps TRBD1 or TRBD2 (5 bases each). This CDR3 spans 14 amino acids. The V gene's germline CDR1 is KGHSH and CDR2 LQKENI. Trimming removed 0 bases from V and 10 bases from J, with 16 bases in between. Full variable domain (outside the CDR3, taken from reference TRBV18 and TRBJ2-7): NAGVMQNPRHLVRRRGQEARLRCSPMKGHSHVYWYRQLPEEGLKFMVYLQKENIIDESGMPKERFSAEFPKEGPSILRIQQVVRGDSAAYFCASSPPKGTLGQYFGPGTRLTVT.

This clone was seen more than once but under ten times. The gene calls are TRBV7-3 and TRBJ2-2; D unresolved. The CDR3 is 14 residues long. V shed 3 bases and J shed 7 bases, with 12 bases lying between them. Germline assignment: CDR1 SGHTA and CDR2 FQGTGA. The CDR3 sequence: CASSFSTIVGELFF. CDR3 bases: TGTGCCAGCAGCTTCTCCACTATAGTCGGGGAGCTGTTTTTT.

This clone was seen a few times. V gene TRBV2 combines with J gene TRBJ2-1; no firm D call. Germline lookup yields CDR1 SNHLY and CDR2 FYNNEI. This CDR3 is built from 11 residues. Between the trimmed V and J ends, which lost 7 bases and 15 bases, there was a span of 16 bases. CDR3 nucleotide sequence: TGTGCCAGCATGGAAGCCCTTTTCTTGTTCTTC. Translating gives CASMEALFLFF.

The V gene is TRBV30, the J gene TRBJ1-6, with D unclear. CDR3 size: 14 residues. In germline, CDR1 is GTSNPN, CDR2 SVGIG (reference sequence). V was clipped by 5 bases and J by 9 bases, with 17 bases between them. The DNA of the CDR3 is TGTGCCTGGGGCTTGACTGTTAGCAGTTCACCCCTCCACTTT. Encoded protein: CAWGLTVSSSPLHF.

The rearrangement joins TRBV7-2 to TRBJ2-7; 7 positions match TRBD1. J was trimmed by 4 bases and V by 5 bases; bases with no gene match: 11. This CDR3 spans 15 amino acids. Per the germline V gene, CDR1 is SGHTA and CDR2 is FQGNSA. CDR3 bases: TGTGCCAGCAGCCCCCAGACAGGGAACGCTTACGAGCAGTACTTC. Protein sequence: CASSPQTGNAYEQYF.

In its sample, this clone was seen a few times. The chain uses TRBV7-2 and TRBJ2-5, with 7 bases fitting TRBD2. This CDR3 has 16 amino acids. With V trimmed by 5 bases and J by 2 bases, 11 bases remained unmatched. Germline lookup yields CDR1 SGHTA and CDR2 FQGNSA. CDR3 coding DNA: TGTGCCAGCAGCCCGCCGGGGAGGGCCAGTCAAGAGACCCAGTACTTC. Translating it yields CASSPPGRASQETQYF.

This clone was counted between two and nine times. V gene TRBV10-3 combines with J gene TRBJ1-6; tentative D call: TRBD1 (5 bases). The CDR3 length is 16 residues. Germline V lookup: CDR1 ENHRY, CDR2 SYGVKD. With 0 bases removed from V and 8 bases from J, the gap between germline ends came to 14 bases. The CDR3 bases are TGTGCCATCAGTGAGTCGCCAGGGAAAAGGGATTCACCCCTCCACTTT. Its protein product is CAISESPGKRDSPLHF.

The chain joins TRBV5-6 to TRBJ2-1; D is unresolved. The CDR3 totals 13 residues. Germline V CDR1 and CDR2: SGHDT, YYEEEE. V gave up 0 bases and J gave up 8 bases, with 9 bases separating them. The CDR3 DNA is TGTGCCAGCAGCTTGGACATTCTCGATGAGCAGTTCTTC. Encoded protein: CASSLDILDEQFF.

This clone was detected a few times. The rearrangement joins TRBV2 to TRBJ1-3; 7 bases are shared with TRBD1. J lost 3 bases, V lost 8 bases, and 10 bases had no gene match. The CDR3 sequence is 15 residues long. Germline V CDR1 and CDR2: SNHLY, FYNNEI. CDR3: CASYQSRTGGNTIYF. CDR3 DNA sequence: TGTGCCAGCTATCAAAGCCGGACAGGTGGAAACACCATATATTTT.

The V call is TRBV21-1, the J call TRBJ2-2; no check of the table's D call, TRBD2, against the DNA was made. TRBV21-1 is a recognized pseudogene. The CDR3 has 12 amino acids. The CDR3 loop is CASSSPEAGLFF. The CDR3 DNA is TGTGCCAGCAGCTCCCCGGAGGCAGGGCTGTTTTTT.

The J gene is TRBJ1-3, the V gene TRBV2; 7 nucleotides match TRBD1. Germline CDR1 reads SNHLY; CDR2 reads FYNNEI. V was clipped by 6 bases and J by 3 bases; unmatched bases: 5. The CDR3 consists of 14 residues. The CDR3 reads CASSETGSGNTIYF. DNA for the CDR3: TGTGCCAGCAGCGAGACAGGGAGTGGAAACACCATATATTTT.

This clone turned up a few times. The chain couples TRBV15 to TRBJ2-1, with TRBD1 matching 10 bases. Per the germline V gene, CDR1 is LNHNV and CDR2 is YYDKDF (reference sequence). The CDR3 sequence is 15 residues long. The ends lost 4 bases at V and 4 bases at J; junction bases unmatched: 4. Here the CDR3 DNA reads TGTGCCACCAGCAAGGACAGGGGGGTTTACAATGAGCAGTTCTTC. This codes for CATSKDRGVYNEQFF.

This clone showed up just a few times. J is TRBJ2-5 and V is TRBV6-6, with 8 bases identical to TRBD1. The DNA matches TRBJ2-7 better at its end, which makes the J call doubtful. The CDR3 has 12 residues. CDR1 is MNHNY and CDR2 is SVGAGI in the germline V gene (reference sequence). CDR3 bases: TGTGCCAGCAGGGCAGGGGGCCACGAGCAGTACTTC. Translated, it gives CASRAGGHEQYF.

The chain uses TRBV6-5 and TRBJ2-5, with a tentative D call TRBD2 (5 bases). V was cut by 0 bases and J by 2 bases, with 7 bases left in between. The CDR3 loop spans 14 amino acids. Germline assignment: CDR1 MNHEY and CDR2 SVGAGI. The CDR3 coding sequence is TGTGCCAGCAGTTACTCGCGACTACAAGAGACCCAGTACTTC. Translation: CASSYSRLQETQYF.